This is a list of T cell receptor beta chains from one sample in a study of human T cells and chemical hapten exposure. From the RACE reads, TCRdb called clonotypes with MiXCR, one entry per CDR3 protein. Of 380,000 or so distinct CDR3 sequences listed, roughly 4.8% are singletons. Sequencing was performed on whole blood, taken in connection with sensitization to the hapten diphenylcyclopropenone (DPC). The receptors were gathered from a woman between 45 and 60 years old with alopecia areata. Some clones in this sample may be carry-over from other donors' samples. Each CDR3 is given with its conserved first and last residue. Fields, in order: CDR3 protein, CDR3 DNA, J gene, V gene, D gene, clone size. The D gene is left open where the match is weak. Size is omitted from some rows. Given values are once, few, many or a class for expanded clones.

CATSRDRGESNEQFF,TGTGCCACCAGCCGGGACAGGGGCGAGAGTAATGAGCAGTTCTTC,TRBJ2-1,TRBV15,TRBD1,many
CASSEGAGANYGYTF,TGTGCCAGCAGTGAAGGGGCAGGAGCTAACTATGGCTACACCTTC,TRBJ1-2,TRBV6-1,-,many
CASRRAGTGTADNEKLFF,TGCGCCAGCAGACGAGCCGGGACAGGGACCGCAGATAATGAAAAACTGTTTTTT,TRBJ1-4,TRBV10-2,TRBD1,-
CASSGGRKGYTEAFF,TGTGCCAGCAGCGGTGGAAGGAAGGGGTACACTGAAGCTTTCTTT,TRBJ1-1,TRBV7-8,-,many
CASSAAGGPNNEQFF,TGTGCCAGCAGTGCAGCGGGGGGGCCTAACAATGAGCAGTTCTTC,TRBJ2-1,TRBV6-5,TRBD2,-
CASSPTGVSNQPQHF,TGTGCCAGCAGTCCAACAGGGGTTAGCAATCAGCCCCAGCATTTT,TRBJ1-5,TRBV12-3/TRBV12-4,TRBD1,many
CASRIRMRGGIYDNEQFF,TGTGCCAGCAGAATACGTATGAGGGGGGGCATATATGACAATGAGCAGTTCTTC,TRBJ2-1,TRBV6-2/TRBV6-3,-,few
CASRAAGKLSYEQYF,TGTGCCAGCAGAGCGGCCGGAAAGCTATCCTACGAGCAGTACTTC,TRBJ2-7,TRBV6-1,-,many
CSARDRIAGQNIQYF,TGCAGTGCTAGAGATCGGATAGCGGGCCAAAACATTCAGTACTTC,TRBJ2-4,TRBV20-1,TRBD2,many
CASSESLQGWNSPLHF,TGTGCCAGCAGTGAAAGCCTACAGGGATGGAATTCACCCCTCCACTTT,TRBJ1-6,TRBV6-1,-,many
CASSFAWGFQETQYF,TGTGCCAGCAGCTTCGCGTGGGGATTCCAAGAGACCCAGTACTTC,TRBJ2-5,TRBV7-9,-,-
CASSYRENEQYF,TGTGCCAGCAGCTACAGGGAAAACGAGCAGTACTTC,TRBJ2-7,TRBV11-2,-,-
CASSIEVPPQHF,TGTGCCAGTAGTATTGAGGTTCCACCCCAGCATTTT,TRBJ1-5,TRBV19,-,once
CASSSGAQPQHF,TGTGCCAGCAGTTCAGGGGCTCAGCCCCAGCATTTT,TRBJ1-5,TRBV6-2/TRBV6-3,-,many
CASSQVLAGTTDTQYF,TGTGCCAGCAGCCAAGTCCTAGCGGGGACTACAGATACGCAGTATTTT,TRBJ2-3,TRBV3-1,TRBD2,-
CASSLWGHGGLANEKLFF,TGTGCCAGCAGTTTATGGGGTCACGGGGGTTTGGCTAATGAAAAACTGTTTTTT,TRBJ1-4,TRBV12-3/TRBV12-4,-,many
CASSHGAAGETQYF,TGTGCCAGCAGTCATGGAGCCGCGGGAGAGACCCAGTACTTC,TRBJ2-5,TRBV12-3/TRBV12-4,-,many
CASRVQGTRNTEAFF,TGTGCCAGCAGGGTACAGGGGACGAGGAACACTGAAGCTTTCTTT,TRBJ1-1,TRBV6-6,TRBD1,many
CASSPDLPDTEAFF,TGTGCCAGCAGCCCCGATCTCCCGGACACTGAAGCTTTCTTT,TRBJ1-1,TRBV9,-,once
CASSRDAGQGAVNEKLFF,TGCGCCAGCAGCCGAGACGCAGGACAGGGGGCCGTTAATGAAAAACTGTTTTTT,TRBJ1-4,TRBV4-1,TRBD1,many
CASSLRGRGPGNTIYF,TGTGCCAGCAGTTTACGCGGCAGGGGTCCTGGAAACACCATATATTTT,TRBJ1-3,TRBV12-3/TRBV12-4,-,many
CSFSGAQDEPQYF,TGCAGTTTTTCAGGCGCCCAAGACGAACCCCAGTACTTC,TRBJ2-5,TRBV20-1,-,many
CASSTPDRGTAEAFF,TGTGCCAGCAGTACCCCAGACAGGGGTACCGCTGAAGCTTTCTTT,TRBJ1-1,TRBV28,TRBD1,few
CASSQQGRGVDGYTF,TGTGCCAGCAGTCAACAGGGCAGGGGAGTAGATGGCTACACCTTC,TRBJ1-2,TRBV6-2/TRBV6-3,-,few
CASSLARNTEAFF,TGTGCCAGCAGCTTAGCGAGGAACACTGAAGCTTTCTTT,TRBJ1-1,TRBV5-1,-,many
CASSPAKGRNYGYTF,TGTGCCAGCTCCCCCGCGAAGGGTCGGAACTATGGCTACACCTTC,TRBJ1-2,TRBV27,-,many
CASIYTSGGAGEQFF,TGTGCCAGCATTTATACTAGCGGGGGGGCCGGTGAGCAGTTCTTC,TRBJ2-1,TRBV6-6,TRBD2,many
CASSTRGANEQFF,TGTGCCAGCAGCACTCGAGGGGCAAATGAGCAGTTCTTC,TRBJ2-1,TRBV7-6,-,-
CASSSTGEEANLSYNEQFF,TGTGCCAGCAGTTCGACAGGGGAGGAGGCGAACCTCTCCTACAATGAGCAGTTCTTC,TRBJ2-1,TRBV6-2/TRBV6-3,TRBD1,-
CASRSTFGLANEQFF,TGTGCCAGCAGATCCACGTTCGGACTAGCCAATGAGCAGTTCTTC,TRBJ2-1,TRBV4-2,TRBD2,many
CASSFDGGTDTQYF,TGTGCCAGCAGTTTTGACGGAGGCACAGATACGCAGTATTTT,TRBJ2-3,TRBV12-3/TRBV12-4,-,few
CATTYGTESNIQYF,TGTGCCACCACCTACGGGACAGAGAGTAACATTCAGTACTTC,TRBJ2-4,TRBV15,TRBD1,many
CASSVGVTNEKLFF,TGTGCCAGCAGCGTAGGAGTCACTAATGAAAAACTGTTTTTT,TRBJ1-4,TRBV9,-,few
CASIKGGGTEAFF,TGTGCCAGCATCAAAGGGGGAGGAACTGAAGCTTTCTTT,TRBJ1-1,TRBV12-3/TRBV12-4,-,-
CASSVSGNSYNEQFF,TGTGCCAGCAGTGTTAGCGGGAACTCCTACAATGAGCAGTTCTTC,TRBJ2-1,TRBV6-5,TRBD2,few
CSARDGGNQPQHF,TGCAGTGCTAGAGATGGAGGCAATCAGCCCCAGCATTTT,TRBJ1-5,TRBV20-1,-,many
CASSTGLGEQFF,TGTGCCAGCAGCACGGGGCTCGGGGAGCAGTTCTTC,TRBJ2-1,TRBV7-9,-,many